A single T cell receptor beta chain is shown here with its context. The table lists this clonotype with many counts. Which antigen it targets is not known. Base qualities are not provided; no much larger clone lies one nucleotide away. The sample is drawn from a study of T-cell reconstitution after alpha-beta-depleted transplantation in children (dated by TCRdb to the mid-2010s). For the study in its entirety: Using TCR repertoire profiling, the study followed T-cell immune reconstitution in a quantitative way in children after TCRalphabeta/CD19-depleted allogeneic hematopoietic cell transplantation. The paper's findings and limits, for the study overall: In some patients, the high TCRbeta diversity seen at day 60 was put down to recipient T cells and intrathymic progenitors that had survived conditioning. The frequencies of hyperexpanded clones fell over the following months, and after one year, T-cell counts and TCRbeta diversity were mostly attributed to newly produced T cells. The apparently early alphabetaT-cell count recovery about two months after transplant was reportedly dependent on only several hundred rapidly expanded clones derived from non-depleted graft cells.

From the germline V gene (reference sequence), CDR1 is DFQATT and CDR2 is SNEGSKA. At the junction V is shortened by 0 bases and J by 4 bases; bases outside the gene matches: 4. Taken from cysteine to phenylalanine, the CDR3 has 16 residues. Here the CDR3 DNA is all that survives: 48 bases in frame from base 1. The treatment or condition label, read with the paper, signifies: allogeneic hematopoietic cell transplantation with graft depleted of TCRalphabeta T cells and CD19 B cells. Transplant recipients were children who received TCRalphabeta/CD19-depleted allogeneic hematopoietic cell grafts. The library was produced with PCR. Instrument used: Illumina HiSeq 2500. To normalize quantification of the TCRbeta repertoire, the TCR libraries were built with molecular barcoding that relied on unique molecular identifiers. In-frame beta chains were kept once TCRdb had trimmed the public reads at Q25 with fastp and called clones with MiXCR. Rows matching on CDR3 protein sequence are summarized as one entry with the most common DNA and genes. The sample yields about 300,000 distinct CDR3 sequences; about 9.5% were counted once. The top ten clonotypes cover approximately 7.6% of the sample.

The sequence came from a boy under two years old with acute myeloid leukemia, due to receive a stem cell transplant. This receptor chain uses TRBV20-1 and TRBJ2-2; 11 middle bases align to TRBD2. Sequenced material: PBMCs, taken before TCRalphabeta/CD19-depleted stem cell transplant. This receptor has the CDR3 CSARDLSGRGTGELFF. The bases read TGCAGTGCTAGAGATCTTAGCGGGAGGGGCACCGGGGAGCTGTTTTTT.